These 17 T cell receptor beta chains were sequenced from one sample in a study of cytotoxic CD8 clonotypes in ibrutinib-treated CLL. Produced via immunoSEQ multiplex PCR; TCRdb's table is partial and in-frame only. This sample yields nearly 300,000 clones, of which about 72% are seen a single time; approximately 5.6% belongs to the top ten. The specimen was PBMCs, collected at disease progression, from a patient treated with ibrutinib. The source of these receptors is a human donor with chronic lymphocytic leukemia.

The chain joins TRBV29-1 to TRBJ1-1; D is perhaps TRBD1 (5 bases). The length of the CDR3 is 13 residues. The germline CDR1 and CDR2 sequences are SQVTM and ANQGSEA. Trimming removed 4 bases at V and 0 bases at J, with 9 bases between. The CDR3 loop is CSVGQGVNTEAFF. CDR3 bases: TGCAGCGTTGGTCAGGGAGTGAACACTGAAGCTTTCTTT.

The table lists this clone with a count of one. The genes are TRBV2 and TRBJ2-5; 8 bases map to TRBD1. V lost 6 bases, J lost 2 bases, and 8 bases stayed unmatched. This CDR3 has 15 residues. Per the germline V gene, CDR1 is SNHLY and CDR2 is FYNNEI. The CDR3 protein is CASSETGVRQETQYF. DNA for the CDR3: TGTGCCAGCAGCGAGACAGGGGTCCGACAAGAGACCCAGTACTTC.

This clone is a singleton in its sample. V and J are TRBV5-6 and TRBJ2-7, with D possibly TRBD2 on 5 matching bases. This CDR3 is 16 amino acids long. Germline V CDR1 and CDR2: SGHDT, YYEEEE. Trimming took 7 bases from V and 2 from J, leaving 22 bases between them. The CDR3 reads CASWPSHNERAYEQYF. CDR3 bases: TGTGCCAGCTGGCCAAGCCATAACGAGAGGGCCTACGAGCAGTACTTC.

The chain joins TRBV12-5 to TRBJ2-1; TRBD2 matches 14 bases. Per the germline V gene, CDR1 is LGHNT and CDR2 is FRNRAP. CDR3 length: 16 residues. J gave up 8 bases and V 1 base, and 4 bases lay outside the gene matches. CDR3 sequence reads: CASGLAGTSGSYEQFF. Here the CDR3 DNA reads TGTGCTAGTGGTTTGGCCGGGACTAGCGGGAGCTATGAGCAGTTCTTC.

In this sample, this clone turned up once. V is TRBV14 and J is TRBJ2-3; tentatively, D is TRBD1 or TRBD2 (5 bases each). V shed 2 bases and J shed 1 base, with 13 bases lying between them. The CDR3 contains 16 residues. The germline V gene encodes CDR1 SGHDN and CDR2 FVKESK. The CDR3 loop reads CASSQTRGAGTDTQYF. The CDR3 bases are TGTGCCAGCAGCCAAACTAGGGGCGCAGGCACAGATACGCAGTATTTT.

In this sample, this clone turned up a few times. This chain links TRBV18 with TRBJ2-7; 11 bases align to TRBD1. V was pared by 5 bases and J by 3 bases, with 3 bases of the junction left unmatched. Germline V gene data show CDR1 as KGHSH and CDR2 as LQKENI. The CDR3 has 14 residues. The CDR3 DNA reads TGTGCCAGCTCAATCGGGACAGGGGGCTACGAGCAGTACTTC. It codes for CASSIGTGGYEQYF.

This chain links TRBV7-9 with TRBJ1-2; D is ambiguous. Trimming took 1 base from V and 7 from J, leaving 13 bases between them. This CDR3 spans 14 amino acids. Germline assignment: CDR1 SEHNR and CDR2 FQNEAQ (reference sequence). The CDR3 DNA reads TGTGCCAGCAGCTTAGGCCCCAAACTCGGTGGCTACACCTTC. Residues: CASSLGPKLGGYTF.

This sequence joins TRBV7-2 and TRBJ2-5; 8 bases line up with TRBD1. CDR3 length: 13 residues. Germline lookup yields CDR1 SGHTA and CDR2 FQGNSA. Losses at the gene ends were 5 bases for V and 5 bases for J; bases not matched to a gene: 4. CDR3: CASSETGVETQYF. CDR3 in DNA: TGTGCCAGCAGCGAGACAGGGGTCGAGACCCAGTACTTC. The whole variable domain, filled in from reference TRBV7-2 and TRBJ2-5, reads GAGVSQSPSNKVTEKGKDVELRCDPISGHTALYWYRQSLGQGLEFLIYFQGNSAPDKSGLPSDRFSAERTGGSVSTLTIQRTQQEDSAVYLCASSETGVETQYFGPGTRLLVL.

The chain is built from TRBV7-2 and TRBJ2-7; no clear D. The ends were cut back, 5 bases at V and 0 bases at J, with 14 bases in the middle. CDR3 length: 15 residues. Germline values: CDR1 SGHTA, CDR2 FQGNSA. This chain's CDR3 is CASSKGPASSYEQYF. The CDR3 DNA is TGTGCCAGCAGCAAAGGGCCAGCTAGCTCCTACGAGCAGTACTTC.

This clone occurred many times. The rearrangement uses TRBV10-2 and TRBJ2-2, with 11 positions matching TRBD2. Trimming took 7 bases from V and 8 from J; bases not matched to a gene: 6. The CDR3 spans 14 residues. Germline-derived CDR1 and CDR2 are WSHSY and SAAADI. Here the CDR3 DNA reads TGCGCCAGCACCCTAGCGGGGGGTGGTGGGGAGCTGTTTTTT. Amino acids: CASTLAGGGGELFF.

V is TRBV7-2 and J is TRBJ2-7; 12 nucleotides match TRBD2. Trimming at V came to 6 bases and at J to 5 bases, leaving 5 bases not matched to a gene. CDR1 is SGHTA, CDR2 FQGNSA, per germline. CDR3 size: 14 residues. In DNA form, the CDR3 reads TGTGCCAGCAGTCCGACTAGCGGGAGACACGAGCAGTACTTC. Residues: CASSPTSGRHEQYF.

About this clone: Germline and junction disagree at one end, which may indicate a read error. The gene calls are TRBV28 and TRBJ2-1, with 12 positions matching TRBD2. Germline V gene sequence: CDR1 MDHEN, CDR2 SYDVKM. The CDR3 totals 15 residues. In DNA form, the CDR3 reads TGTGCCAGCAGTTTAGCCTGGGAATCTACTAGCGGGAGGCTCTTC. Its protein product is CASSLAWESTSGRLF.

V usage is TRBV7-8 and J usage is TRBJ2-6, with a possible D match to TRBD1 (5 bases). The CDR3 sequence is 16 residues long. The V gene lost 5 bases and the J gene lost 4 bases, with 15 bases spanning the gap. CDR1 is SGHVS and CDR2 is FQNEAQ in the germline V gene. In DNA, the CDR3 is TGTGCCAGCAGCGCCTCCAGGGCTTTCGGGGCCAACGTCCTGACTTTC. It encodes CASSASRAFGANVLTF.

The V gene is TRBV21-1, the J gene TRBJ2-5. TRBV21-1 is annotated as a pseudogene. The length of the CDR3 is 15 residues. The CDR3 sequence is CASSKNRVPQETQYF. CDR3 coding DNA: TGTGCCAGCAGCAAAAATAGGGTACCCCAAGAGACCCAGTACTTC.

The chain uses TRBV5-1 and TRBJ2-1, with 11 bases fitting TRBD2. Unmatched junction bases numbered 2, after V lost 5 bases and J lost 4 bases. Germline V gene sequence: CDR1 SGHRS, CDR2 YFSETQ. This CDR3 spans 14 amino acids. The CDR3 sequence is CASRGTSGYNEQFF. CDR3 nucleotide sequence: TGCGCCAGCAGGGGGACTAGCGGTTACAATGAGCAGTTCTTC.

The J gene is TRBJ2-3, the V gene TRBV2; 13 nucleotides agree with TRBD2. The V and J ends lost 7 bases and 3 bases, in that order; junction bases with no gene match: 7. The CDR3 totals 16 residues. The germline V gene encodes CDR1 SNHLY and CDR2 FYNNEI. The CDR3 nucleotides read TGTGCCAGCATACGACCGGGACTAGCGGGGACAGATACGCAGTATTTT. Translated, it gives CASIRPGLAGTDTQYF.

This clone was counted a few times. The chain joins TRBV2 to TRBJ2-7, with 9 bases lining up with TRBD1. There are 13 residues in the CDR3. Germline V lookup: CDR1 SNHLY, CDR2 FYNNEI. V lost 8 bases to trimming and J lost 3 bases; unmatched junction nucleotides: 5. The CDR3 region is CASRGTGHYEQYF. In nucleotides, the CDR3 is TGTGCCAGCCGCGGGACAGGGCACTACGAGCAGTACTTC.